Presented here are 10 T cell receptor beta chains from one specimen sequenced in a study of beta chain features in type 1 diabetes. All of the isolated RNA was reverse transcribed, so expressed TCRB transcripts were sequenced. The method was immunoSEQ multiplex PCR; TCRdb's version includes in-frame clones alone and lacks a portion of them. The sample includes some 300,000 clones, roughly 8% seen only once; the top ten take more than 1%. Sequencing input: central memory CD4+ T cells from blood. These receptors were collected from a woman between 18 and 29 years old in good health.

This clone was picked up many times. The gene calls are TRBV5-4 and TRBJ2-7; 10 bases fit TRBD2. Germline assignment: CDR1 SGHNT and CDR2 YYREEE (reference sequence). This CDR3 has 13 amino acids. The junction had 5 bases not matched to a gene; V was cut back by 5 bases and J by 6 bases. This CDR3 is CASSLAGVREQYF. CDR3 coding DNA: TGTGCCAGCAGTCTAGCGGGAGTACGCGAGCAGTACTTC.

This clone was seen a few times. J is TRBJ1-1 and V is TRBV28, with D maybe TRBD1 (5 bases). This CDR3 is 15 amino acids long. Germline V gene data show CDR1 as MDHEN and CDR2 as SYDVKM. V gave up 2 bases and J gave up 6 bases, with 16 bases separating them. CDR3 protein: CASSLGGRISAEAFF. CDR3 sequence (DNA): TGTGCCAGCAGTTTAGGGGGGAGGATCTCTGCTGAAGCTTTCTTT.

The table lists this clone with a few counts. The chain links TRBV27 to TRBJ2-1, with 7 bases that match TRBD1. CDR3 length equals 17 residues. Germline CDR1 is MNHEY and CDR2 is SMNVEV (reference sequence). The trim removed 5 bases at V and 4 bases at J, leaving 14 bases unmatched. CDR3 coding DNA: TGTGCCAGCAGTGATCCGACCGGGACAGCCCATTACAATGAGCAGTTCTTC. It is translated as CASSDPTGTAHYNEQFF.

V gene TRBV19 combines with J gene TRBJ1-2; TRBD1 matches 8 bases. The CDR3 covers 14 residues. The V and J ends lost 5 bases and 2 bases, in that order; junction bases with no gene match: 4. In germline, CDR1 is LNHDA, CDR2 SQIVND (reference sequence). The DNA for the CDR3 is TGTGCCAGTAGTCCTAGGGACAGGAACTATGGCTACACCTTC. Amino acid sequence: CASSPRDRNYGYTF. Drawing the rest from reference TRBV19 and TRBJ1-2, the complete variable domain is DGGITQSPKYLFRKEGQNVTLSCEQNLNHDAMYWYRQDPGQGLRLIYYSQIVNDFQKGDIAEGYSVSREKKESFPLTVTSAQKNPTAFYLCASSPRDRNYGYTFGSGTRLTVV.

This clone has only a few counts. The V and J genes are TRBV7-2 and TRBJ2-1; no reliable D call. Germline CDR1 is SGHTA and CDR2 is FQGNSA. This CDR3 spans 14 amino acids. Trimming shortened V by 8 bases and J by 0 bases, and 11 bases separated the two germline ends. The CDR3 protein is CASAQVVSYNEQFF. The CDR3 nucleotides read TGTGCCAGCGCCCAGGTTGTCTCCTACAATGAGCAGTTCTTC.

This clone was detected a few times. It differs at one base from a far larger clone, so likely a read error. Additional DNA sequences in this sample encode the identical CDR3. The V call is TRBV6-5, the J call TRBJ2-5; unclear D gene. Germline-derived CDR1 and CDR2 are MNHEY and SVGAGI. With 6 bases removed from V and 0 bases from J, the gap between germline ends came to 2 bases. The CDR3 consists of 11 residues. The DNA of the CDR3 is TGTGCCAGCAGCTACCAAGAGACCCAGTACTTC. Protein product: CASSYQETQYF.

This clone was recorded at least ten times. This chain joins TRBV7-9 and TRBJ1-1, with a possible D match to TRBD1 (5 bases). The CDR3 is made up of 15 amino acids. Trimming cost V 1 base and J 4 bases, with 13 bases left between them. Per germline, CDR1 SEHNR and CDR2 FQNEAQ (reference sequence). CDR3 coding DNA: TGTGCCAGCAGCTTAGTAAGGTACGGGGCCACTGAAGCTTTCTTT. It specifies CASSLVRYGATEAFF.

The V gene is TRBV5-1, the J gene TRBJ2-7; 8 bases line up with TRBD2. With V trimmed by 4 bases and J by 3 bases, 9 bases remained unmatched. The germline gives CDR1 SGHRS, CDR2 YFSETQ. This CDR3 is 15 amino acids long. In nucleotides, the CDR3 is TGCGCCAGCAGCGGTGGCACTAGCGGTTACTACGAGCAGTACTTC. Translation gives CASSGGTSGYYEQYF.

The gene calls are TRBV18 and TRBJ2-5; 10 nucleotides line up with TRBD1. CDR1 and CDR2 from the germline V gene are KGHSH and LQKENI. V lost 2 bases, J lost 7 bases, and 7 bases stayed unmatched. CDR3 length: 15 residues. The CDR3 coding sequence is TGTGCCAGCTCACCAGCGGGACAGGGGAGGGCGACCCAGTACTTC. Translating gives CASSPAGQGRATQYF.

The chain employs TRBV2 and TRBJ2-5; 10 bases fit TRBD1. The CDR3 extends over 15 amino acids. V was clipped by 3 bases and J by 5 bases; unmatched bases: 6. Germline values: CDR1 SNHLY, CDR2 FYNNEI. The CDR3 protein is CASSDRGQGMETQYF. DNA for the CDR3: TGTGCCAGCAGTGATAGGGGACAGGGGATGGAGACCCAGTACTTC.